A selection of T cell receptor beta chains follows, all from one sample in a study of blood T cell repertoires in COVID-19. Sequenced by immunoSEQ multiplex PCR; TCRdb stores in-frame clones only, minus some. Among 230,000 or so clones listed, approximately 80% were seen once. Sequencing was carried out using peripheral blood. The receptor set was obtained from a man aged 30 to 39 with active or convalescent COVID-19. Each CDR3 is given with its conserved first and last residue. D genes are given only for firm matches. Some rows have no size entry. The others give once, few or many, or a class for an expanded clone.

J | D | V | size | CDR3 | DNA
TRBJ1-1 | TRBD1 | TRBV7-2 | . | CASSFPTGPTEAFF | TGTGCCAGCAGCTTCCCGACAGGGCCCACTGAAGCTTTCTTT
TRBJ2-2 | . | TRBV6-5 | . | CASRDPRPYTGELFF | TGTGCCAGCAGGGATCCGAGGCCCTACACCGGGGAGCTGTTTTTT
TRBJ2-5 | . | TRBV24-1 | . | CATSDPEGHETQYF | TGTGCCACCAGTGATCCCGAGGGCCATGAGACCCAGTACTTC
TRBJ1-6 | TRBD1 | TRBV7-2 | . | CASSSGTGLVTLHF | TGTGCCAGCAGCTCGGGGACAGGTCTCGTAACCCTCCACTTT
TRBJ2-3 | . | TRBV5-6 | . | CASSLEDINTDTQYF | TGTGCCAGCAGCTTGGAGGACATCAACACAGATACGCAGTATTTT
TRBJ1-4 | . | TRBV2 | . | CASSEAPFRKLFF | TGTGCCAGCAGTGAGGCCCCATTCAGAAAACTGTTTTTT
TRBJ1-5 | . | TRBV24-1 | . | CANCSNQPQHF | TGTGCCAACTGTAGCAATCAGCCCCAGCATTTT
TRBJ2-5 | . | TRBV7-6 | . | CASSPRDLQETQYF | TGTGCCAGCAGTCCACGGGACTTACAAGAGACCCAGTACTTC
TRBJ1-5 | . | TRBV21-1 | . | CATPGPRQKGPPQHF | TGTGCCACGCCCGGGCCGAGACAGAAGGGGCCGCCCCAGCATTTT
TRBJ2-7 | . | TRBV2 | . | CASSAGVGTSYEQYF | TGTGCCAGCAGTGCTGGGGTGGGGACATCCTACGAGCAGTACTTC
TRBJ2-7 | . | TRBV7-9 | . | CASSLAGTSYEQYF | TGTGCCAGCAGCTTAGCGGGCACGTCCTACGAGCAGTACTTC
TRBJ2-3 | . | TRBV28 | . | CATTGYTDTQYF | TGTGCCACGACAGGATACACAGATACGCAGTATTTT
TRBJ1-1 | . | TRBV6-5 | . | CASNARTMNTEAFF | TGTGCCAGCAATGCGAGAACCATGAACACTGAAGCTTTCTTT
TRBJ2-3 | . | TRBV20-1 | once | CSASFSDTQYF | TGCAGTGCTAGTTTTTCGGATACGCAGTATTTT
TRBJ1-2 | TRBD1 | TRBV6-5 | . | CASRLDRANYGYTF | TGTGCCAGCAGACTCGACAGGGCTAACTATGGCTACACCTTC
TRBJ2-7 | . | TRBV13 | . | CASSSPTINEQYF | TGTGCCAGCAGCTCTCCTACTATCAACGAGCAGTACTTC
TRBJ2-2 | TRBD1 | TRBV3-1/TRBV3-2 | . | CASSQHGTGYYTGELFF | TGTGCCAGCAGCCAGCACGGGACAGGCTATTACACCGGGGAGCTGTTTTTT
TRBJ2-3 | TRBD1 | TRBV6-6 | . | CASRGDRGTDTQYF | TGTGCCAGCAGGGGCGACAGGGGAACAGATACGCAGTATTTT
TRBJ1-5 | . | TRBV7-2 | . | CASSLVNNQPQHF | TGTGCCAGCAGCTTAGTCAACAATCAGCCCCAGCATTTT
TRBJ1-2 | . | TRBV15 | . | CATSSPAPKRGNYGYTF | TGTGCCACCAGCTCCCCTGCCCCCAAGAGGGGGAACTATGGCTACACCTTC
TRBJ2-1 | TRBD2 | TRBV7-6 | . | CASSPTVAGGPVGNEQFF | TGTGCCAGCAGCCCTACCGTGGCGGGAGGGCCGGTGGGGAATGAGCAGTTCTTC
TRBJ2-7 | TRBD1 | TRBV7-2 | . | CASRPTGGYEQYF | TGTGCCAGCAGACCCACAGGGGGTTATGAGCAGTACTTC
TRBJ2-3 | . | TRBV7-9 | . | CASSGLSDTQYF | TGTGCCAGCAGCGGACTTTCTGATACGCAGTATTTT
TRBJ1-5 | . | TRBV5-1 | once | CASSLNGNQPQHF | TGCGCCAGCAGCTTGAACGGGAATCAGCCCCAGCATTTT
TRBJ2-5 | . | TRBV10-3 | . | CAISVRHEQETQYF | TGTGCCATCAGTGTTCGACACGAACAAGAGACCCAGTACTTC
TRBJ1-1 | . | TRBV30 | . | CAWSRTDPGEAFF | TGTGCCTGGAGCCGGACAGATCCGGGGGAAGCTTTCTTT
TRBJ2-3 | TRBD2 | TRBV10-2 | . | CASAGAGTSGTDTQYF | TGCGCCAGCGCGGGGGCCGGGACTAGCGGCACAGATACGCAGTATTTT
TRBJ2-3 | . | TRBV5-4 | . | CASSLDSGFTDTQYF | TGTGCCAGCAGCTTGGATAGCGGCTTCACAGATACGCAGTATTTT
TRBJ2-7 | TRBD1 | TRBV28 | . | CASIKFDRVYF | TGTGCCAGCATCAAATTCGACAGGGTGTACTTC
TRBJ1-3 | . | TRBV9 | . | CASSERLVGNTIYF | TGTGCCAGCAGCGAGCGCCTCGTAGGAAACACCATATATTTT
TRBJ2-7 | TRBD1 | TRBV6-5 | . | CASSRRDRASYEQYF | TGTGCCAGCAGCCGCCGGGACAGGGCCTCCTACGAGCAGTACTTC
TRBJ2-7 | TRBD2 | TRBV6-6 | few | CASSNGLAISYEQYF | TGTGCCAGCAGTAACGGACTAGCGATTTCCTACGAGCAGTACTTC
TRBJ2-7 | . | TRBV6-5 | . | CASSPGHLYEQYF | TGTGCCAGCAGCCCGGGACACCTCTACGAGCAGTACTTC
TRBJ1-2 | TRBD1 | TRBV4-1 | . | CASSQEGKDRGIRGYTF | TGCGCCAGCAGCCAAGAAGGGAAGGACAGGGGGATTCGGGGCTACACCTTC
TRBJ2-1 | TRBD2 | TRBV7-3 | . | CASSSQGTRYDEQFF | TGTGCCAGCAGCTCTCAAGGGACTAGGTACGATGAGCAGTTCTTC
TRBJ2-1 | TRBD1 | TRBV7-8 | few | CASSPDRVDEQFF | TGTGCCAGCAGCCCGGACAGGGTGGATGAGCAGTTCTTC
TRBJ2-4 | . | TRBV12-2 | once | CASLSETAKNIQYF | TGTGCAAGTCTCAGCGAGACGGCCAAAAACATTCAGTACTTC
TRBJ2-3 | TRBD1 | TRBV27 | . | CASSYTRQGDTQYF | TGTGCCAGCAGTTACACTCGACAGGGAGATACGCAGTATTTT
TRBJ2-2 | TRBD1 | TRBV19 | . | CASTTGPNTGELFF | TGTGCCAGTACGACAGGGCCGAACACCGGGGAGCTGTTTTTT
TRBJ2-1 | TRBD2 | TRBV4-1 | . | CASSQDPSLAGVGQFF | TGCGCCAGCAGCCAAGATCCGTCCCTAGCGGGAGTAGGGCAGTTCTTC
TRBJ1-5 | . | TRBV18 | . | CASSTDRDQPQHF | TGTGCCAGCTCAACGGACAGAGATCAGCCCCAGCATTTT
TRBJ1-6 | . | TRBV3-1/TRBV3-2 | . | CASSRQADSPLHF | TGTGCCAGCAGCAGACAGGCGGATTCACCCCTCCACTTT
TRBJ2-6 | . | TRBV11-3 | . | CASSQRGTGANVLTF | TGTGCCAGCAGCCAGAGGGGGACTGGGGCCAACGTCCTGACTTTC
TRBJ2-2 | TRBD1 | TRBV28 | . | CASSFPGQGDTGELFF | TGTGCCAGCAGTTTCCCCGGACAGGGGGACACCGGGGAGCTGTTTTTT
TRBJ2-3 | . | TRBV3-1/TRBV3-2 | . | CASSRTGDTQYF | TGTGCCAGCAGCCGAACTGGAGATACGCAGTATTTT
TRBJ2-1 | TRBD2 | TRBV4-1 | few | CASSQSPGLGGEQFF | TGCGCCAGCAGCCAATCACCGGGACTAGGGGGTGAGCAGTTCTTC
TRBJ2-5 | . | TRBV7-9 | . | CASSLGSVRETQYF | TGTGCCAGCAGCTTAGGTAGCGTGAGGGAGACCCAGTACTTC
TRBJ2-3 | . | TRBV19 | . | CASSIWGSVTDTQYF | TGTGCCAGTAGTATTTGGGGCAGTGTGACAGATACGCAGTATTTT
TRBJ2-7 | . | TRBV4-1 | once | CASSQLRGVNEQYF | TGCGCCAGCAGCCAACTCAGGGGGGTGAACGAGCAGTACTTC
TRBJ1-1 | . | TRBV7-9 | . | CASSPSGHRDTEAFF | TGTGCCAGCAGCCCCTCGGGACATAGGGACACTGAAGCTTTCTTT
TRBJ2-5 | . | TRBV18 | . | CASSANQETQYF | TGTGCCAGCTCAGCGAATCAAGAGACCCAGTACTTC
TRBJ1-4 | TRBD1 | TRBV28 | few | CAARTGQSGEKLFF | TGTGCCGCACGGACAGGTCAATCCGGTGAAAAACTGTTTTTT
TRBJ1-3 | . | TRBV2 | . | CASSDVRSGNTIYF | TGTGCCAGCAGTGACGTTCGCTCTGGAAACACCATATATTTT
TRBJ2-6 | . | TRBV7-9 | . | CASSSDPGNVLTF | TGTGCCAGCAGCTCAGACCCGGGCAACGTCCTGACTTTC
TRBJ1-1 | TRBD1 | TRBV19 | few | CASSRTGARTEAFF | TGTGCCAGTAGCCGGACAGGGGCGCGGACTGAAGCTTTCTTT
TRBJ2-1 | TRBD2 | TRBV29-1 | . | CSVASPSGGTNEQFF | TGCAGCGTTGCAAGCCCTAGCGGGGGAACCAATGAGCAGTTCTTC
TRBJ1-1 | . | TRBV5-6 | once | CASTQSWGDTEAFF | TGTGCCAGCACCCAATCGTGGGGGGACACTGAAGCTTTCTTT
TRBJ1-1 | . | TRBV6-2/TRBV6-3 | . | CASSYSKSEDMNTEAFF | TGTGCCAGCAGTTACTCGAAATCAGAGGATATGAACACTGAAGCTTTCTTT
TRBJ2-2 | . | TRBV4-2 | . | CASSQVGGGLDTGELFF | TGTGCCAGCAGCCAAGTAGGTGGGGGCCTCGACACCGGGGAGCTGTTTTTT
TRBJ2-2 | . | TRBV7-2 | . | CASSFSRQAPTGELFF | TGTGCCAGCAGCTTCTCCCGACAGGCGCCCACCGGGGAGCTGTTTTTT